The entry below gives a single T cell receptor (beta chain) sequence along with its context. The data are from a study of T cell responses to AZD1222 COVID-19 vaccine. The method was immunoSEQ multiplex PCR; TCRdb's version includes in-frame clones alone and lacks a portion of them. The data show 130,000 or so clones, approximately 94% seen once. The material was peripheral blood, obtained on day 0 of AZD1222 vaccination. The receptor was isolated from an adult in good health.

CDR3 coding DNA: TGTGCCAGCAGTTCCTACGGACAGGGGAACACTGAAGCTTTCTTT. Its translation is CASSSYGQGNTEAFF. This sequence joins TRBV28 and TRBJ1-1; the match to TRBD1 covers 8 bases. CDR1 and CDR2 from the germline V gene are MDHEN and SYDVKM. Losses at the gene ends were 4 bases for V and 1 base for J; bases not matched to a gene: 5. The CDR3 is 15 residues long.